These 10 T cell receptor beta chains originate from one sample sequenced in a study of CXCR3-negative and CXCR3-positive naive CD8 T cells. Broader study findings: The study found more hydrophobic TRB CDR3s in CXCR3-positive naive cells than in CXCR3-negative naive cells.

Preparation of TRB cDNA libraries relied on 5' RACE carrying UMI labels. TCRdb reprocessed the 5' RACE reads and stores each CDR3 protein as one record, lacking DNA. Recorded for this sample: tens of thousands of distinct CDR3 sequences. For these receptors, no antigen is known. The sequenced sample consisted of naive CXCR3+ CD8+ T cells from blood. Described subset: CD45RO-CCR7+CD27+CD95- naive CD8+ T cells expressing CXCR3 (TNR3+). These TCRs come from a human donor in good health. Some clones in this sample may be carry-over from other donors' samples.

The chain carries TRBV20-1 and TRBJ2-7. The length of the CDR3 is 14 residues. Germline CDR1 and CDR2: DFQATT and SNEGSKA (reference sequence). The CDR3 protein is CSAREGSSIYEQYF.

The chain links TRBV20-1 to TRBJ2-7; TCRdb reports TRBD1, a call that lacks DNA to check it against. Germline CDR1 is DFQATT and CDR2 is SNEGSKA (reference sequence). The CDR3 totals 14 residues. The CDR3 sequence: CSAVTDRLPYEQYF.

The CDR3 here is CASSGTGTSGGPWQETQYF. The chain has TRBV6-1 and TRBJ2-5; TCRdb proposes TRBD2, but this gene call is untestable without DNA. The CDR3 runs 19 residues. From germline, CDR1 is MNHNS and CDR2 SASEGT.

CDR3 protein: CASSFAGGAYEQYF. The chain uses TRBV28 and TRBJ2-7; TCRdb calls TRBD2, which cannot be checked without DNA. CDR1 is MDHEN and CDR2 is SYDVKM in the germline V gene. The CDR3 consists of 14 residues.

This chain links TRBV29-1 with TRBJ2-3; TCRdb's D call of TRBD2 is untestable without DNA. The CDR3 spans 13 residues. CDR1 is SQVTM and CDR2 is ANQGSEA in the germline V gene. The CDR3 sequence is CSSRGGARDTQYF.

The gene calls are TRBV29-1 and TRBJ2-2; TCRdb designates TRBD1, a call that cannot be tested without DNA. This CDR3 is 13 amino acids long. Per the germline V gene, CDR1 is SQVTM and CDR2 is ANQGSEA. The CDR3 protein is CSALGQENGELFF.

The rearrangement uses TRBV18 and TRBJ2-7; TCRdb's D gene call, TRBD1, goes unchecked for lack of DNA. This CDR3 has 15 amino acids. Germline CDR1 KGHSH, CDR2 LQKENI. CDR3 protein: CASSPGRGEKYEQYF.

The chain joins TRBV7-9 to TRBJ2-5; the D gene TCRdb calls, TRBD1, cannot be checked with no DNA. This CDR3 has 16 residues. Per the germline V gene, CDR1 is SEHNR and CDR2 is FQNEAQ (reference sequence). The CDR3 loop reads CASSHFQGRLQETQYF.

V usage is TRBV28 and J usage is TRBJ1-5; TCRdb returns TRBD1, unconfirmable since there is no DNA. This CDR3 region has 15 residues. Germline CDR1 MDHEN, CDR2 SYDVKM. The chain's CDR3 is CASSPDRDDDQPQHF.

CDR3 amino acids: CASSPIGNPDTQYF. V is TRBV7-9 and J is TRBJ2-3. The CDR3 is made up of 14 amino acids. Germline assignment: CDR1 SEHNR and CDR2 FQNEAQ (reference sequence).